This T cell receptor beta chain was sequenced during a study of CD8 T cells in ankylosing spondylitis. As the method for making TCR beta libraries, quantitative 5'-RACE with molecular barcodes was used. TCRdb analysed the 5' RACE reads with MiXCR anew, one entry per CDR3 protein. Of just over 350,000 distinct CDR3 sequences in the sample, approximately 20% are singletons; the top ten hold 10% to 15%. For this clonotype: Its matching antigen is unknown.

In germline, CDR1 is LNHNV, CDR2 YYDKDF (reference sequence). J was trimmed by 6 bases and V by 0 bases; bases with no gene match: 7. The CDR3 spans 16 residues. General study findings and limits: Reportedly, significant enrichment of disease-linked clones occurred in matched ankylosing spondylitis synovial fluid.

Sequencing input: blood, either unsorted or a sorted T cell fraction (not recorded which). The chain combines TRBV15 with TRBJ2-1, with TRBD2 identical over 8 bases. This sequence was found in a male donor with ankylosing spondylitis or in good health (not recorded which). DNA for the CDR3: TGTGCCACCAGCAGAGATCGCGGGGGGCCGTTCAATGAGCAGTTCTTC. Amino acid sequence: CATSRDRGGPFNEQFF.